This TCR beta chain comes out of a study of cytomegalovirus exposure and HLA in healthy donors. 60 Vbeta and 13 Jbeta primers were used in PCR. Using immunoSEQ multiplex PCR, the repertoire was profiled, and TCRdb retains in-frame clones only, with some absent. The table lists tens of thousands of clones, approximately 80% of them singletons. The source of this sequence is a male donor in good health and CMV-seronegative. The specimen sequenced was PBMCs.

CDR3 amino acids: CASSLRGSSSGNTIYF. CDR3 in DNA: TGTGCCAGCAGCTTGAGAGGTTCCTCCTCTGGAAACACCATATATTTT. V gene TRBV5-6 combines with J gene TRBJ1-3; D uncertain. CDR1 and CDR2 from the germline V gene are SGHDT and YYEEEE. The CDR3 length is 16 residues. Trimming removed 1 base at V and 0 bases at J, with 11 bases between.